The T cell receptor (beta chain) under discussion was sequenced for a study of blood T cell repertoires in COVID-19. The germline V and J ends were trimmed by 3 bases and 0 bases, with 9 bases remaining between them. Germline V CDR1 and CDR2: LNHDA, SQIVND (reference sequence). This CDR3 is built from 15 residues. TCRdb's table, derived via immunoSEQ multiplex PCR, lists solely in-frame clones and lacks some. The data show 400,000 or so clones, around 90% seen once. V usage is TRBV19 and J usage is TRBJ1-5, with no clear D. This TCR came from a man between 18 and 35 years old with COVID-19, enrolled during active disease. Sequenced: peripheral blood. The CDR3 region is CASSIVRYSNQPQHF. The CDR3 DNA sequence: TGTGCCAGTAGTATCGTCCGGTATAGCAATCAGCCCCAGCATTTT.